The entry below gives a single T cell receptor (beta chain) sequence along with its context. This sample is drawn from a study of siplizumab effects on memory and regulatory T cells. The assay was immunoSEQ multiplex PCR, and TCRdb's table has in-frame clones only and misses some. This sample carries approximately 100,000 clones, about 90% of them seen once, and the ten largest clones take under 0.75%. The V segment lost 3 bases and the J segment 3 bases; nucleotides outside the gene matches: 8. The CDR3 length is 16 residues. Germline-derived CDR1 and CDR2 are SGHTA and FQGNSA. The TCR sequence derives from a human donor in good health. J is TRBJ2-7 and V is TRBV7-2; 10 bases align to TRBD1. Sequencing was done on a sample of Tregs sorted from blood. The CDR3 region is CASSLDPGQGVYEQYF. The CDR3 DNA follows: TGTGCCAGCAGCTTGGATCCCGGACAGGGGGTCTACGAGCAGTACTTC.